What follows are 3 T cell receptor beta chains derived from one specimen sequenced in a study of post-analysis software for immune sequencing data. Findings of the study overall: Patients showed TRBV5-6, TRBV5-1 and TRBV20-1 among roughly 5 TRBV segments more frequent than in controls.

Built from TCR beta cDNA, the libraries had unique molecular identifiers in them. TCRdb reprocessed the PCR reads with MiXCR, giving one entry per CDR3 protein. The top ten hold about 1.8% of the sample, which has fewer than 700,000 distinct CDR3 sequences, about 44% seen once. Antigen specificity for these receptors is unknown. Sample: blood. Receptor source: a girl aged 10 to 17 with multiple sclerosis.

CDR3 residues: CASSLGGIRGVIHYGYTF. The CDR3 nucleotides are TGTGCCAGCAGCTTAGGAGGCATTAGAGGAGTGATTCACTATGGCTACACCTTC. The chain carries TRBV7-8 and TRBJ1-2; no clear D. This CDR3 is 18 amino acids long. Trimming took off 1 base at V and 3 bases at J, with 21 bases between the two ends. CDR1 is SGHVS and CDR2 is FQNEAQ in the germline V gene.

This clonotype was seen more than once but under ten times. The chain combines TRBV6-5 with TRBJ1-2; D possibly corresponds to TRBD1 (6 bases). The CDR3 runs 16 residues. V dropped 0 bases and J dropped 5 bases, with 16 bases sitting between them. The germline CDR1 and CDR2 sequences are MNHEY and SVGAGI. In DNA, the CDR3 is TGTGCCAGCAGTTACTCCGACGACAGGAACACTTATGGCTACACCTTC. It specifies CASSYSDDRNTYGYTF.

The chain employs TRBV9 and TRBJ2-1; D gene unclear. The germline CDR1 and CDR2 sequences are SGDLS and YYNGEE. Trimming took 0 bases from V and 0 from J, leaving 16 bases between them. The CDR3 sequence is 18 residues long. As DNA, the CDR3 is TGTGCCAGCAGCGTAGCTTCAGGTGGCGGAACCTCCTACAATGAGCAGTTCTTC. Amino acids: CASSVASGGGTSYNEQFF.